The rows below give T cell receptor beta chains drawn from one sample of a study of blood T cell repertoires in COVID-19. Assay: immunoSEQ multiplex PCR; the TCRdb copy retains only in-frame clones and omits some. The sample yields approximately 46,000 clones, around nine tenths seen once. Material for sequencing was peripheral blood. The receptors here all came from a man aged 55 to 70 with active or convalescent COVID-19. Both conserved end residues are part of each CDR3. D genes are given only for firm matches. Size is omitted from some rows. Given values are once, few, many or a class for expanded clones.

>TRBJ2-1|TRBV5-1|-|TRBD2
CASSLTSGGSNEQFF
TGCGCCAGCAGCTTAACCAGCGGGGGGTCCAATGAGCAGTTCTTC
>TRBJ2-3|TRBV5-1|-|-
CASSLGGSTDTQYF
TGCGCCAGCAGCTTGGGAGGCTCCACAGATACGCAGTATTTT
>TRBJ2-1|TRBV6-1|-|TRBD1
CASSDLPGTGDNEQFF
TGTGCCAGCAGTGATCTCCCCGGGACAGGTGACAATGAGCAGTTCTTC
>TRBJ1-2|TRBV6-6|-|TRBD1
CASSLDRAGYTF
TGTGCCAGCAGTTTAGACAGGGCTGGCTACACCTTC
>TRBJ1-3|TRBV27|-|-
CASSLRGGFSGNTIYF
TGTGCCAGCAGTTTAAGGGGGGGTTTCTCTGGAAACACCATATATTTT
>TRBJ1-2|TRBV11-3|-|-
CASSLAYGDSYTF
TGTGCCAGCAGCTTAGCCTACGGGGACAGCTACACCTTC
>TRBJ2-2|TRBV5-4|-|TRBD1
CASSSRPRDREVTGELFF
TGTGCCAGCAGCTCGCGCCCCCGGGACAGGGAAGTAACCGGGGAGCTGTTTTTT
>TRBJ2-1|TRBV14|-|-
CASSQEGRGYEQFF
TGTGCCAGCAGCCAAGAAGGACGGGGATATGAGCAGTTCTTC
>TRBJ2-7|TRBV5-1|-|TRBD1
CASSLGQGAHEQYF
TGCGCCAGCAGCTTGGGGCAGGGGGCCCACGAGCAGTACTTC
>TRBJ2-3|TRBV2|-|-
CASKGEGADTQYF
TGTGCCAGCAAGGGGGAAGGGGCAGATACGCAGTATTTT
>TRBJ2-3|TRBV5-1|-|-
CASSLEATADTQYF
TGCGCCAGCAGCTTGGAAGCGACTGCGGATACGCAGTATTTT
>TRBJ1-6|TRBV6-5|-|-
CASSPLRSPLHF
TGTGCCAGCTCTCCCCTGCGTTCACCCCTCCACTTT
>TRBJ2-5|TRBV6-5|-|TRBD2
CASNGYTSDQETQYF
TGTGCCAGCAATGGGTATACTAGCGACCAAGAGACCCAGTACTTC
>TRBJ1-5|TRBV10-3|-|TRBD1
CAISERGRGQPQHF
TGTGCCATCAGTGAGCGGGGCAGGGGGCAGCCCCAGCATTTT
>TRBJ1-1|TRBV7-9|-|-
CASTQQENTEAFF
TGTGCCAGCACCCAACAGGAGAACACTGAAGCTTTCTTT
>TRBJ2-3|TRBV11-2|-|TRBD1
CASSSTGGIPTDTQYF
TGTGCCAGCAGCTCGACAGGGGGAATACCCACAGATACGCAGTATTTT
>TRBJ1-6|TRBV21-1|few|-
CASSGPGQARGPSSYNSPLHF
TGTGCCAGCAGCGGACCGGGACAGGCGAGGGGGCCCAGCTCCTATAATTCACCCCTCCACTTT
>TRBJ2-5|TRBV24-1|-|TRBD1
CATSDLGQGVETQYF
TGTGCCACCAGTGATTTGGGACAGGGCGTGGAGACCCAGTACTTC
>TRBJ2-3|TRBV3-1/TRBV3-2|-|TRBD1
CASSPWDRGQDTQYF
TGTGCCAGCAGCCCTTGGGACAGGGGGCAAGATACGCAGTATTTT
>TRBJ2-5|TRBV5-1|once|-
CASSLVGGQETQYF
TGCGCCAGCAGCTTAGTGGGGGGCCAAGAGACCCAGTACTTC
>TRBJ2-2|TRBV28|-|-
CASSSPRHLNTGELFF
TGTGCCAGCAGTTCACCCCGACACCTCAACACCGGGGAGCTGTTTTTT
>TRBJ1-1|TRBV12-3/TRBV12-4|-|-
CASSPGGEEAFF
TGTGCCAGCAGTCCGGGGGGGGAAGAAGCTTTCTTT
>TRBJ2-7|TRBV18|-|-
CASSPPDGRDEQYF
TGTGCCAGCTCACCACCAGACGGGCGGGACGAGCAGTACTTC
>TRBJ1-1|TRBV29-1|once|-
CSARTANTEAFF
TGCAGCGCTAGGACAGCGAACACTGAAGCTTTCTTT
>TRBJ1-1|TRBV12-3/TRBV12-4|-|TRBD1
CAILPTGVTEAFF
TGTGCCATCCTTCCTACAGGGGTTACTGAAGCTTTCTTT
>TRBJ2-3|TRBV6-7|-|-
CASSGGHRTDTQYF
TGTGCCAGCAGTGGGGGACACCGGACAGATACGCAGTATTTT
>TRBJ2-7|TRBV5-1|-|-
CASSLDFYEQYF
TGCGCCAGCAGCTTGGACTTCTACGAGCAGTACTTC
>TRBJ2-3|TRBV28|-|TRBD2
CASSPAGGLADTQYF
TGTGCCAGCAGCCCCGCGGGGGGGCTAGCTGATACGCAGTATTTT
>TRBJ2-7|TRBV4-1|-|TRBD1
CASSQDPDRASYEQYF
TGCGCCAGCAGCCAAGACCCAGACAGGGCCTCCTACGAGCAGTACTTC
>TRBJ1-1|TRBV18|-|TRBD1
CASSPGQGVTDTEAFF
TGTGCCAGCTCACCAGGACAGGGGGTAACGGACACTGAAGCTTTCTTT